The 25 T cell receptor beta chains in this list originate from one sample, sequenced in a study of beta chain features in type 1 diabetes. Whole-study findings and limits: Within each of all four CD4+ subsets, Type 1 diabetes patients had TCRB CDR3s that were moderately but significantly shorter.

Their antigens are not known. Sequencing targeted expressed TCRB transcripts, as all isolated RNA had been reverse transcribed. Assay: immunoSEQ multiplex PCR; the TCRdb copy retains only in-frame clones and omits some. The table has approximately 27,000 clones, roughly 50% seen once. Sample: stem cell memory CD4+ T cells from blood. The origin of the receptors is a young man with type 1 diabetes.

This clone turned up a few times. The chain uses TRBV19 and TRBJ2-5; TRBD1 matches at 9 bases. The germline gives CDR1 LNHDA, CDR2 SQIVND (reference sequence). With V trimmed by 5 bases and J by 4 bases, 8 bases remained unmatched. This CDR3 is built from 15 residues. The CDR3 loop is CASSSSGQGLETQYF. DNA of the CDR3: TGTGCCAGTAGTTCTTCTGGACAGGGGTTAGAGACCCAGTACTTC.

In its sample, this clone was seen a few times. The chain couples TRBV14 to TRBJ2-1, with D uncertain. V shed 0 bases and J shed 3 bases, with 3 bases lying between them. Germline CDR1 SGHDN, CDR2 FVKESK. CDR3 size: 13 residues. CDR3 in DNA: TGTGCCAGCAGCCAAGACCACTACAATGAGCAGTTCTTC. This gives the protein CASSQDHYNEQFF.

V gene TRBV9 combines with J gene TRBJ1-3; 7 positions agree with TRBD1. Trimming removed 2 bases from V and 0 bases from J; junction bases left unmatched: 2. Germline V gene lookup returns CDR1 SGDLS and CDR2 YYNGEE. CDR3 length: 15 amino acids. The CDR3 sequence is CASSVGQSSGNTIYF. The DNA for the CDR3 is TGTGCCAGCAGCGTGGGACAGAGCTCTGGAAACACCATATATTTT.

By its share, this clone is medium-sized. The rearrangement joins TRBV29-1 to TRBJ2-1; possible D gene TRBD2, 5 bases. The V gene's germline CDR1 is SQVTM and CDR2 ANQGSEA. This CDR3 is built from 11 residues. V dropped 4 bases and J dropped 10 bases, with 11 bases sitting between them. The CDR3 loop is CSVVDPGEQFF. CDR3 bases: TGCAGCGTTGTGGACCCGGGAGAGCAGTTCTTC.

The chain has TRBV19 and TRBJ2-5; 9 nucleotides align to TRBD1. The CDR3 contains 15 residues. Trimming took 5 bases from V and 5 from J; bases not matched to a gene: 9. Germline V gene sequence: CDR1 LNHDA, CDR2 SQIVND (reference sequence). The CDR3 loop is CASSSPGQGVETQYF. The CDR3 DNA reads TGTGCCAGTAGTTCACCGGGACAGGGTGTGGAGACCCAGTACTTC.

The V gene is TRBV6-5, the J gene TRBJ2-7, with D uncertain. Trimming took 0 bases from V and 6 from J, leaving 9 bases between them. This CDR3 is built from 13 residues. CDR1 and CDR2 (germline): MNHEY, SVGAGI. The CDR3 nucleotides read TGTGCCAGCAGTTACTCGATCCGGTTCGAGCAGTACTTC. This encodes CASSYSIRFEQYF.

This clone was observed a few times. The chain employs TRBV4-1 and TRBJ2-5, with 7 nucleotides matching TRBD2. J was trimmed by 5 bases and V by 4 bases; bases with no gene match: 4. The CDR3 extends over 13 amino acids. Germline V gives CDR1 MGHRA, CDR2 YSYEKL. The CDR3 region has the DNA TGCGCCAGCAGCCGGGGGAGGGAGGAGACCCAGTACTTC. Residues: CASSRGREETQYF.

This clone was counted between two and nine times. The chain couples TRBV29-1 to TRBJ2-6, with D tentatively TRBD1 (5 bases). The CDR3 runs to 16 residues. From germline, CDR1 is SQVTM and CDR2 ANQGSEA. Trimming took 4 bases from V and 0 from J, leaving 13 bases between them. The CDR3 region is CSVGVRDSSGANVLTF. The CDR3 DNA reads TGCAGCGTTGGGGTCAGGGATAGCTCTGGGGCCAACGTCCTGACTTTC.

This clone occurred once. The gene calls are TRBV2 and TRBJ2-5; TRBD2 agrees at 8 bases. This CDR3 has 16 amino acids. V dropped 7 bases and J dropped 1; count of bases not matched to a gene: 11. Germline V lookup: CDR1 SNHLY, CDR2 FYNNEI. CDR3 bases: TGTGCCAGCAAGCCGAAGGGACTAGGTCTCCAAGAGACCCAGTACTTC. Translated: CASKPKGLGLQETQYF.

This clone was picked up a small number of times. The chain joins TRBV5-4 to TRBJ1-1, with D maybe TRBD1 (6 bases). Per the germline V gene, CDR1 is SGHNT and CDR2 is YYREEE (reference sequence). V shed 7 bases and J shed 1 base, with 14 bases lying between them. The CDR3 has 14 residues. The DNA of the CDR3 is TGTGCCAGCGGGCTCGACAGGAGGAACACTGAAGCTTTCTTT. Amino acid sequence: CASGLDRRNTEAFF.

V is TRBV11-2 and J is TRBJ1-6; 7 nucleotides line up with TRBD1. V gave up 5 bases and J gave up 9 bases; unmatched junction bases: 4. This CDR3 has 13 residues. Germline V gene lookup returns CDR1 SGHAT and CDR2 FQNNGV. In DNA form, the CDR3 reads TGTGCCAGCAGCCCCGGACAGGTTTCACCCCTCCACTTT. It yields the protein CASSPGQVSPLHF.

The chain is built from TRBV5-1 and TRBJ2-2; 8 bases align to TRBD2. Germline CDR1 and CDR2: SGHRS and YFSETQ. This CDR3 has 13 amino acids. With V trimmed by 3 bases and J by 6 bases, 1 base remained unmatched. The CDR3 nucleotides read TGCGCCAGCAGCTCGGGGGGGCCCGGGGAGCTGTTTTTT. It encodes CASSSGGPGELFF.

This clone was picked up a small number of times. V usage is TRBV30 and J usage is TRBJ1-5; no clear D. CDR3 length: 13 residues. Germline V gives CDR1 GTSNPN, CDR2 SVGIG (reference sequence). V dropped 0 bases and J dropped 5 bases, with 8 bases sitting between them. The CDR3, as DNA: TGTGCCTGGAGTGTACAAGAGGATCAGCCCCAGCATTTT. It is translated as CAWSVQEDQPQHF.

The rearrangement links TRBV19 to TRBJ2-3; D gene unclear. The germline CDR1 and CDR2 sequences are LNHDA and SQIVND (reference sequence). CDR3 length: 14 amino acids. With 6 bases removed from V and 2 bases from J, the gap between germline ends came to 12 bases. CDR3 DNA sequence: TGTGCCAGTAGCCCAGTAAAACACACAGATACGCAGTATTTT. Translating it yields CASSPVKHTDTQYF.

V and J are TRBV6-6 and TRBJ2-5; D is possibly TRBD2 (6 bases). In germline, CDR1 is MNHNY, CDR2 SVGAGI (reference sequence). V lost 7 bases, J lost 5 bases, and 20 bases lay in between. The CDR3 is 15 residues long. The CDR3 bases are TGTGCCAGCAATACAGCGGGCCCCTTTGGGGAGACCCAGTACTTC. Translation: CASNTAGPFGETQYF.

A few counts support this clone. The gene calls are TRBV5-4 and TRBJ1-4; 8 bases agree with TRBD1. Trimming took 4 bases from V and 8 from J; bases not matched to a gene: 7. Germline CDR1 SGHNT, CDR2 YYREEE (reference sequence). The CDR3 length is 14 residues. The CDR3 sequence: CASSLDRVSEKLFF. Here the CDR3 DNA reads TGTGCCAGCAGCCTGGACAGGGTATCGGAAAAACTGTTTTTT.

V and J are TRBV10-3 and TRBJ1-3, with no clear D. The CDR3 has 12 residues. Germline lookup yields CDR1 ENHRY and CDR2 SYGVKD. As DNA, the CDR3 is TGTGCTAACGGAGGGTCTGGAAACACCATATATTTT. Protein: CANGGSGNTIYF.

J is TRBJ2-3 and V is TRBV5-1, with D maybe TRBD2 (5 bases). The length of the CDR3 is 14 residues. V lost 4 bases and J lost 0, with 9 bases in between. CDR1 and CDR2 from the germline V gene are SGHRS and YFSETQ. In DNA form, the CDR3 reads TGCGCCAGCAGCGAGGGAGCAAGCACAGATACGCAGTATTTT. Translation gives CASSEGASTDTQYF.

The CDR3 bases are TGTGCCAGCAGCGGGAGACTAGCGGATTCCTACAATGAGCAGTTCTTC. This translates into CASSGRLADSYNEQFF. The V and J genes are TRBV11-2 and TRBJ2-1; 9 positions agree with TRBD2. V shed 5 bases and J 1 base; nucleotides not matched to a gene: 6. Germline V gene data show CDR1 as SGHAT and CDR2 as FQNNGV. The CDR3 sequence is 16 residues long. The whole variable domain, remainder taken from reference TRBV11-2 and TRBJ2-1, is EAGVAQSPRYKIIEKRQSVAFWCNPISGHATLYWYQQILGQGPKLLIQFQNNGVVDDSQLPKDRFSAERLKGVDSTLKIQPAKLEDSAVYLCASSGRLADSYNEQFFGPGTRLTVL.

This clone has just one count. The rearrangement uses TRBV7-7 and TRBJ2-1; 10 nucleotides line up with TRBD2. The V gene's germline CDR1 is SSHAT and CDR2 FNYEAQ (reference sequence). There are 19 residues in the CDR3. V lost 1 base and J lost 4; bases outside the gene matches: 13. The CDR3 protein is CASSLGAGGAGGPYNEQFF. The CDR3 DNA is TGTGCCAGCAGCTTAGGGGCAGGGGGAGCGGGAGGGCCGTACAATGAGCAGTTCTTC.

The chain uses TRBV10-3 and TRBJ1-5; 7 bases match TRBD1. Germline V gene sequence: CDR1 ENHRY, CDR2 SYGVKD. V lost 2 bases to trimming and J lost 2 bases; unmatched junction nucleotides: 6. The CDR3 spans 16 residues. The CDR3 here is CAISEQKGAGNQPQHF. Written as DNA, the CDR3 is TGTGCCATCAGTGAGCAGAAGGGGGCTGGCAATCAGCCCCAGCATTTT.

The V and J genes are TRBV30 and TRBJ1-1; no definite D call. The CDR3 spans 11 residues. The V and J ends lost 0 bases and 11 bases respectively, with 10 bases between them. Germline-derived CDR1 and CDR2 are GTSNPN and SVGIG (reference sequence). The CDR3 nucleotides are TGTGCCTGGAGTGTTGGTGTGGAGGCTTTCTTT. Its translation is CAWSVGVEAFF.

The V call is TRBV15, the J call TRBJ1-2, with D perhaps TRBD1 (6 bases). Trimming removed 3 bases at V and 5 bases at J, with 7 bases between. CDR1 and CDR2 from the germline V gene are LNHNV and YYDKDF (reference sequence). The CDR3 loop spans 12 amino acids. CDR3 sequence reads: CATSSRGYGYTF. The DNA for the CDR3 is TGTGCCACCAGCAGCAGGGGATATGGCTACACCTTC.

V gene TRBV4-1 combines with J gene TRBJ2-1; 8 bases map to TRBD1. The CDR3 covers 15 residues. The germline V gene encodes CDR1 MGHRA and CDR2 YSYEKL. V dropped 2 bases and J dropped 3; count of bases not matched to a gene: 3. The DNA of the CDR3 is TGCGCCAGCAGCCAACCGGGACAGGTCTACAATGAGCAGTTCTTC. Its translation is CASSQPGQVYNEQFF.

J is TRBJ1-2 and V is TRBV1. TRBV1 is described as a pseudogene. There are 15 residues in the CDR3. DNA of the CDR3: TGCACCAGCAGCCAAGGAGCCCTCTTATCGAGTGGCTACACCTTC. This sequence encodes CTSSQGALLSSGYTF.